This T cell receptor beta chain derives from a study of T cell repertoires in cytomegalovirus infection. Study-wide context: A matching HLA type, together with CMV infection, was signaled by public TCR beta signatures.

The CDR3 runs to 10 residues. The germline V and J ends were trimmed by 6 bases and 4 bases, with 6 bases remaining between them. CDR1 is SQVTM, CDR2 ANQGSEA, per germline. On this clonotype itself: Its antigen is undetermined.

The study, taken as a whole, reports: Frequencies of public TCR beta families were cumulated, and this identified carriers of CMV plus the relevant HLA. What dominated the ex vivo response were HLA-C-restricted CMV-specific TCR beta clonotypes.

TCRdb redid the calling of the reads with MiXCR, one entry per CDR3 protein. The sample holds over 200,000 distinct CDR3 sequences; roughly 13% are singletons and the top ten take 7% to 9.5%. The J gene is TRBJ2-5, the V gene TRBV29-1; D is unclear. Sequencing input: PBMCs. The TCR sequence derives from a human donor in good health (CMV status not recorded). Some clones in this sample may be carry-over from other donors' samples. CDR3 region: CSVRSETQYF. CDR3 nucleotides: TGCAGCGTCAGGTCAGAGACCCAGTACTTC.